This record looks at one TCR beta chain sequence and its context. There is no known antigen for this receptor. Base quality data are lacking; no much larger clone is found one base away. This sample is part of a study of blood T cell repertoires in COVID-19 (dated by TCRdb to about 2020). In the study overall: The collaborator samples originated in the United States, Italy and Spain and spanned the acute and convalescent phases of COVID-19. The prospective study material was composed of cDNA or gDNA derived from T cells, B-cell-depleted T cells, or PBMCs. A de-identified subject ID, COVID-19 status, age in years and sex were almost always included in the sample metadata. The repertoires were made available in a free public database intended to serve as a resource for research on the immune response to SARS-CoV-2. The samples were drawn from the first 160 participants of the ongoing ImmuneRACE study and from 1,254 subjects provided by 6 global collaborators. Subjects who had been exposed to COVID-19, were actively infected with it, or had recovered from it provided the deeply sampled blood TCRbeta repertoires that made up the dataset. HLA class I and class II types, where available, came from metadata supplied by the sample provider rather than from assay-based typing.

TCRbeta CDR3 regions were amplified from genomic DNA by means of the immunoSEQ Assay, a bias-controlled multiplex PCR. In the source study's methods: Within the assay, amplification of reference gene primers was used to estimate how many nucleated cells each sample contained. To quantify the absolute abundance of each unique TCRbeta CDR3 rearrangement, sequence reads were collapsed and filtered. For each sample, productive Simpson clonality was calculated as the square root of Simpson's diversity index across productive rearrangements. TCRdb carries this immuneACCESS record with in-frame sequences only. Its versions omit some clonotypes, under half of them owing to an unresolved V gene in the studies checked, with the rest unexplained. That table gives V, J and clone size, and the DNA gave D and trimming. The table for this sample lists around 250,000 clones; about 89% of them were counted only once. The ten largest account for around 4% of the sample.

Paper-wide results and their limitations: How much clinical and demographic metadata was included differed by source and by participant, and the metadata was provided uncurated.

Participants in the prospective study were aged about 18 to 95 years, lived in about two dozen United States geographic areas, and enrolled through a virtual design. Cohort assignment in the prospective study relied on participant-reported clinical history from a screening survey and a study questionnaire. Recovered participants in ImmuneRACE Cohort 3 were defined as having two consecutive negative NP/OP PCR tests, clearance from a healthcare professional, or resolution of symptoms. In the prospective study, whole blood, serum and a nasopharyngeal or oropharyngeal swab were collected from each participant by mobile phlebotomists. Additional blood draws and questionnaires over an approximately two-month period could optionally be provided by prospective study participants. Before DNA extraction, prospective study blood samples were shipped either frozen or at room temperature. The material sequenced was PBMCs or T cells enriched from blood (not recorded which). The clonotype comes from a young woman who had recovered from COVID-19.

The DNA sequence is as follows: TGTGCTAGTGGTTTGGACAGGGGAGAGACCCAGTACTTC. The resulting protein is CASGLDRGETQYF. The rearranged chain carries TRBV12-5 and TRBJ2-5; 7 bases in the middle match TRBD1. CDR1 is given as LGHNT and CDR2 as FRNRAP, both from the germline V gene. V is trimmed back by 1 base and J by 4 bases, and the junction contains 0 bases that no gene match accounts for. Its CDR3 holds 13 amino acids, cysteine through phenylalanine. The read is trimmed to its CDR3 DNA, 39 bases read in frame from base 1. Supplemented by the reference TRBV12-5 and TRBJ2-5 proteins around the CDR3, the complete variable domain is DARVTQTPRHKVTEMGQEVTMRCQPILGHNTVFWYRQTMMQGLELLAYFRNRAPLDDSGMPKDRFSAEMPDATLATLKIQPSEPRDSAVYFCASGLDRGETQYFGPGTRLLVL.